The rows below give T cell receptor beta chains drawn from one sample of a study of OX40 agonist ivuxolimab in advanced cancers. Some clones are missing from TCRdb's copy, which holds only in-frame ones; the method was immunoSEQ multiplex PCR. The sample consists of about 21,000 clones, about four fifths of them appearing once. The sequences come from CD4+ or CD8+ T cells sorted from blood, collected in a trial of the OX40 agonist ivuxolimab. These receptors were taken from an adult with an advanced solid tumor such as melanoma, head and neck, liver or kidney cancer. Each CDR3 is given with its conserved first and last residue. The order of the fields is V gene, D gene, J gene, clone size, CDR3 DNA, CDR3 protein. A D gene is named only where the DNA matches it firmly. Rows may omit the clone size; those that give it use once, few, many or a size class.

TRBV5-6	NA	TRBJ1-1	NA	TGTGCCAGCAGCCCGTCTGGGGGCAAGGCTGAAGCTTTCTTT	CASSPSGGKAEAFF
TRBV12-2	NA	TRBJ2-6	NA	TGTGCAAGTCGCTTAGGGGGCTCTGGGGCCAACGTCCTGACTTTC	CASRLGGSGANVLTF
TRBV11-3	TRBD2	TRBJ2-1	NA	TGTGCCAGCAGCCCGGTACCCGGGACTAGTAGAAGCAATGAGCAGTTCTTC	CASSPVPGTSRSNEQFF
TRBV7-9	NA	TRBJ1-2	NA	TGTGCCAGCAGCCTAGAGGGGTATGGCTACACCTTC	CASSLEGYGYTF
TRBV28	NA	TRBJ1-3	NA	TGTGCCAGCAGAACATCAGGAAACACCATATATTTT	CASRTSGNTIYF
TRBV5-6	TRBD2	TRBJ2-1	NA	TGTGCCAGCAGCCCTCAAAGCGGGAGCCTGTGGTTCTTC	CASSPQSGSLWFF
TRBV5-5	TRBD2	TRBJ2-1	NA	TGTGCCAGCAGCCAGAAAGCGGGGTCCTACAATGAGCAGTTCTTC	CASSQKAGSYNEQFF
TRBV30	NA	TRBJ1-3	NA	TGTGCCTGGAGTCGGGTTACTGGAAACACCATATATTTT	CAWSRVTGNTIYF
TRBV4-2	TRBD2	TRBJ2-5	NA	TGTGCCAGCAGCCAAGATATGGCGGGAGTTAGGGAGACCCAGTACTTC	CASSQDMAGVRETQYF
TRBV19	NA	TRBJ2-2	NA	TGTGCCAGTAGTATAGGGTTTGGGGCCGGGGAGCTGTTTTTT	CASSIGFGAGELFF
TRBV7-8	NA	TRBJ1-3	NA	TGTGCCAGCAGCTTAGACCCTAGAGTAGGCTCTGGAAACACCATATATTTT	CASSLDPRVGSGNTIYF
TRBV5-1	TRBD1	TRBJ2-1	once	TGCGCCAGCAGCTCTGACAGGGCCGGGGAGCAGTTCTTC	CASSSDRAGEQFF
TRBV19	TRBD1	TRBJ2-7	NA	TGTGCCAGTAGTATAAGTACAGGGGGCTACGAGCAGTACTTC	CASSISTGGYEQYF
TRBV11-3	NA	TRBJ2-5	NA	TGTGCCAGCAGCTCGCAGGGTAATCGGGAGACCCAGTACTTC	CASSSQGNRETQYF
TRBV4-2	NA	TRBJ2-7	NA	TGTGCCAGCAGCCAAGCCGACGCGAGCTCCTACGAGCAGTACTTC	CASSQADASSYEQYF
TRBV7-8	TRBD1	TRBJ2-7	NA	TGTGCCAGCAGCCCGCGGACAGGGGACTACGAGCAGTACTTC	CASSPRTGDYEQYF
TRBV5-8	TRBD1	TRBJ1-2	medium-sized	TGTGCCAGCAGCCTCGGGACAGCTGGCTACACCTTC	CASSLGTAGYTF
TRBV9	NA	TRBJ1-2	NA	TGTGCCAGCAGCCGACCAGAATATGGCTACACCTTC	CASSRPEYGYTF
TRBV29-1	NA	TRBJ2-6	NA	TGCAGCGTTGAAGAGCGGGTGAGTGGGGCCAACGTCCTGACTTTC	CSVEERVSGANVLTF
TRBV11-1	NA	TRBJ2-7	NA	TGTGCCAGCAGTCTCGGACAGTTTTCCGTGCAGTACTTC	CASSLGQFSVQYF
TRBV5-5	NA	TRBJ2-7	few	TGTGCCAGCAGCTTGTTCCAGGGGCGAGAGCAGTACTTC	CASSLFQGREQYF
TRBV7-7	NA	TRBJ1-3	NA	TGTGCTAGCAGCTTGGGTCCTTCCGCTGGAAACACCATATATTTT	CASSLGPSAGNTIYF
TRBV18	NA	TRBJ2-2	NA	TGTGCCAGCTCACCACCAGGGGCGGGGACCGGGGAGCTGTTTTTT	CASSPPGAGTGELFF